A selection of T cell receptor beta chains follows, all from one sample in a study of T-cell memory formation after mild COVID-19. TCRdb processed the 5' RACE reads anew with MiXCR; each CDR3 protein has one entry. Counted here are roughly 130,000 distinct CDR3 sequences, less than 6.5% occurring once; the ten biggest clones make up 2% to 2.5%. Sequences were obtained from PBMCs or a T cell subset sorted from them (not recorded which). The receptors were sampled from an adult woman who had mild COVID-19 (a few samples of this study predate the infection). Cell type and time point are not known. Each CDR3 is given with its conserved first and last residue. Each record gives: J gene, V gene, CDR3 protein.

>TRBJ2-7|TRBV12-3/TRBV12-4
CASSPQTGYEQYF
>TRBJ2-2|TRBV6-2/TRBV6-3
CASRLVRNSDGTPTGELFF
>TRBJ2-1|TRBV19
CASSIFQVGSYNEQFF
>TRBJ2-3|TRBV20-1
CSASSRTDTQYF
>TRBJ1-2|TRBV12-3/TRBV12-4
CASSLDSSYGYTF
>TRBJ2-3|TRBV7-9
CASSSGKQGASTDTQYF
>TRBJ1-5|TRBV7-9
CASSMGQGRFRSNQPQHF
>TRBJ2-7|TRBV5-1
CASSLIGGSSYEQYF
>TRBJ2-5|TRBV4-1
CASSWGVRETQYF
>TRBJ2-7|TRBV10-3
CAIGDSYEQYF
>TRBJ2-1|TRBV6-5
CASSQGLVSEQFF
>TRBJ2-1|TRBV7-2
CASSQWTSAYNEQFF
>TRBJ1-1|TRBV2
CASKNNEDTEAFF
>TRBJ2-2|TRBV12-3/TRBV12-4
CASSFSGTTGELFF
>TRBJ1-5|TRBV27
CASSSLSAGSMNQPQHF
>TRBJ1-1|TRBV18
CASSPTGTEAFF
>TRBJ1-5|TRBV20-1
CSASRGFTVGMNSNQPQHF
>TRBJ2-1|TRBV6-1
CASSGPGNPSYNEQFF
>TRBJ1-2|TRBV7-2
CASSKWDSENYGYTF
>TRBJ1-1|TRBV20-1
CSARFSTGLEAFF